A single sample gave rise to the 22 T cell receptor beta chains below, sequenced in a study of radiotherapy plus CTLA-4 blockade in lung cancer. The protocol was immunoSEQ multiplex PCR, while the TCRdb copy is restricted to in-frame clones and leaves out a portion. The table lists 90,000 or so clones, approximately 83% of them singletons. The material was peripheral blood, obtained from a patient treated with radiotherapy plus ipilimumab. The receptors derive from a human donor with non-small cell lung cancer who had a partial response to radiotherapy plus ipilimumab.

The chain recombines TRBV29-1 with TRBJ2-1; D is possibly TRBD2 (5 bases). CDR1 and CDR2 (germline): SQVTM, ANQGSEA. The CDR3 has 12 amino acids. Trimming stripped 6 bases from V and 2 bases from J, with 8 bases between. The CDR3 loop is CSVTRAYNEQFF. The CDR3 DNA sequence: TGCAGCGTCACTAGAGCCTACAATGAGCAGTTCTTC.

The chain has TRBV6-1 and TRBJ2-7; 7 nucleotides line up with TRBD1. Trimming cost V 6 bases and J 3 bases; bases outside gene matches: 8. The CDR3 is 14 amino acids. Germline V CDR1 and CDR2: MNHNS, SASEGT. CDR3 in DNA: TGTGCCAGCAGCACAGGGGTTTTCGACTACGAGCAGTACGTC. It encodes CASSTGVFDYEQYV.

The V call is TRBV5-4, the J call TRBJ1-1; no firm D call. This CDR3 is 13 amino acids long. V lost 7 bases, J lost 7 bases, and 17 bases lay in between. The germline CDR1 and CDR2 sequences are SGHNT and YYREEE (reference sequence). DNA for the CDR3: TGTGCCAGCGGCAGACCGGAGGGCGATGAAGCTTTCTTT. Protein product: CASGRPEGDEAFF.

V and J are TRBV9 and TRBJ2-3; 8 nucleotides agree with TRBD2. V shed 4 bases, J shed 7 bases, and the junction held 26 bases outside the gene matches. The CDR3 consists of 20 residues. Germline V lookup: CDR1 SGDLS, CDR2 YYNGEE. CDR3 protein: CASSTPGPTGSGSGGNTQYF. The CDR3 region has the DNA TGTGCCAGCAGCACTCCCGGGCCCACGGGGAGCGGGAGTGGGGGAAATACGCAGTATTTT.

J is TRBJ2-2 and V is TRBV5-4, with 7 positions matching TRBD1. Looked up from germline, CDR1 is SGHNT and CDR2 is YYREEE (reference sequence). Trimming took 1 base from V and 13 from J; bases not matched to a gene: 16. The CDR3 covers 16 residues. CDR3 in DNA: TGTGCCAGCAGCTTGTCGGGACAGTGGGCCCAACGCTCGCTGTTTTTT. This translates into CASSLSGQWAQRSLFF. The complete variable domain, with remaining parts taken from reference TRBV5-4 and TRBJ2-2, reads ETGVTQSPTHLIKTRGQQVTLRCSSQSGHNTVSWYQQALGQGPQFIFQYYREEENGRGNFPPRFSGLQFPNYSSELNVNALELDDSALYLCASSLSGQWAQRSLFFGEGSRLTVL.

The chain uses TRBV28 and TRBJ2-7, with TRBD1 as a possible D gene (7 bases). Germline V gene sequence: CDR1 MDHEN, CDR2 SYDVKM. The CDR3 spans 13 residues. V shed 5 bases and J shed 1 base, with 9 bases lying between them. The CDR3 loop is CASSPGGSYEQYF. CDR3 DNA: TGTGCCAGCAGTCCAGGGGGGTCCTACGAGCAGTACTTC.

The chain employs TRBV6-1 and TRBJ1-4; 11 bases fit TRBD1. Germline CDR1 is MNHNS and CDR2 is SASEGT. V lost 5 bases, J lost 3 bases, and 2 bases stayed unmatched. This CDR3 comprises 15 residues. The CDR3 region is CASSWTGGSNEKLFF. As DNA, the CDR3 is TGTGCCAGCAGTTGGACAGGGGGCTCTAATGAAAAACTGTTTTTT.

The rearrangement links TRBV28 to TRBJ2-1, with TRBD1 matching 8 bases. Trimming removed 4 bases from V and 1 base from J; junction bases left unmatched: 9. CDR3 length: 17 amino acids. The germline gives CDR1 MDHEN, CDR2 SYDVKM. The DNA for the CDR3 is TGTGCCAGCAGTTCTCAGGACAGGGTTTTGTCCTACAATGAGCAGTTCTTC. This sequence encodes CASSSQDRVLSYNEQFF.

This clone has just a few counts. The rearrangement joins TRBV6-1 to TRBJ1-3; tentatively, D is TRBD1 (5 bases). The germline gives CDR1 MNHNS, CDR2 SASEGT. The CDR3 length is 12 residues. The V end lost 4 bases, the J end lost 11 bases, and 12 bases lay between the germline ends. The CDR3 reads CASSAGDGPIYF. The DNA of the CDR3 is TGTGCCAGCAGTGCGGGGGACGGGCCCATATATTTT.

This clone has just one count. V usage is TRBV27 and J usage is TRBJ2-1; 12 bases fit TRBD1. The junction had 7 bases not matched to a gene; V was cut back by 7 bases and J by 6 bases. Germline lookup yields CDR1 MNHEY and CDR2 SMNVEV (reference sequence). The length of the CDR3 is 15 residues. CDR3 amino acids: CASTSRDRGLNEQFF. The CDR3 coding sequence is TGTGCCAGCACCTCCCGGGACAGGGGGCTCAATGAGCAGTTCTTC.

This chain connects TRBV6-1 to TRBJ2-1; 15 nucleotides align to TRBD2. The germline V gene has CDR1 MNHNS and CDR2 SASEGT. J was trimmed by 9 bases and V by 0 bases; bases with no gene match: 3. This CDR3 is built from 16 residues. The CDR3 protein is CASSEAPGLAGGEQFF. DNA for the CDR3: TGTGCCAGCAGTGAAGCCCCGGGACTAGCGGGAGGTGAGCAGTTCTTC.

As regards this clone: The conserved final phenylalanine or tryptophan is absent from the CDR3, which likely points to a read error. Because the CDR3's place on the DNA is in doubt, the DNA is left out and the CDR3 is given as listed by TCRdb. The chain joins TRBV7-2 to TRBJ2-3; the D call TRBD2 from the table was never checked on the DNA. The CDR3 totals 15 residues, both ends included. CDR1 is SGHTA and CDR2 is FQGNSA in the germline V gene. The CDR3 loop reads CASSLKAVSGSFTWV.

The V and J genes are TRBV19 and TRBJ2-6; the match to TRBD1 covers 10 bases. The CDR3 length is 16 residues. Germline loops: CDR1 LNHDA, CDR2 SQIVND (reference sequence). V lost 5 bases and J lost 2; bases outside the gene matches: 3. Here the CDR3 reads CASSSTGGAGANVLTF. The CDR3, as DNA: TGTGCCAGTAGTTCGACAGGGGGCGCTGGGGCCAACGTCCTGACTTTC.

This chain's CDR3 is CASSLLAGGGETQYF. CDR3 bases: TGTGCCAGCAGCTTGTTGGCGGGAGGGGGAGAGACCCAGTACTTC. The chain links TRBV5-6 to TRBJ2-5, with 9 bases lining up with TRBD2. The CDR3 consists of 15 residues. V trimming: 1 base; J trimming: 4 bases; junction bases outside the gene matches: 5. Per the germline V gene, CDR1 is SGHDT and CDR2 is YYEEEE.

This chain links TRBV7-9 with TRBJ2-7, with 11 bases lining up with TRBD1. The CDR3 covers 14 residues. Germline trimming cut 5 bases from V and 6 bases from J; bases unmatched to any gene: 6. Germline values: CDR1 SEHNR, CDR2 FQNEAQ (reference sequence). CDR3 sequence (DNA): TGTGCCAGCAGCGAAGGGACAGGGGGGGCCGAGCAGTACTTC. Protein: CASSEGTGGAEQYF.

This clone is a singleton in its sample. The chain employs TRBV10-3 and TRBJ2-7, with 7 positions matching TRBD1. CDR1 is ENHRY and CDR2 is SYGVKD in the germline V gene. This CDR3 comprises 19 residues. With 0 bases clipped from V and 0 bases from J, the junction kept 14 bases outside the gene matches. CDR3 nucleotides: TGTGCCATCAGTGAGTCAGGGGTGGGAGAGAGGGGGCTCTCCTACGAGCAGTACTTC. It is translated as CAISESGVGERGLSYEQYF.

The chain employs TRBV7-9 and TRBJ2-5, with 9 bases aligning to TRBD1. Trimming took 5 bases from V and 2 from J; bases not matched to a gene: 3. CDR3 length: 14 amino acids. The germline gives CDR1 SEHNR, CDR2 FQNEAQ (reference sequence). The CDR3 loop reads CASSRGTGQETQYF. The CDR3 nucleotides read TGTGCCAGCAGCCGTGGGACAGGGCAAGAGACCCAGTACTTC.

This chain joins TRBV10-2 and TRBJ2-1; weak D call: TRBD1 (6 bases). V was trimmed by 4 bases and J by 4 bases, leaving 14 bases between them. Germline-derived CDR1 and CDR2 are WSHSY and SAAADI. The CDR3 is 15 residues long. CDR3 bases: TGCGCCAGCAGTGCAGGGGTTACAGATTACAATGAGCAGTTCTTC. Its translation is CASSAGVTDYNEQFF.

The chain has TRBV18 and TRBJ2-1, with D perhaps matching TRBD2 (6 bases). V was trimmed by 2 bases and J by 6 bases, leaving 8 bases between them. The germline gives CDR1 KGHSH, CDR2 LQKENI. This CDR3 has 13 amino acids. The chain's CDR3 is CASSPVAVNEQFF. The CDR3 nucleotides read TGTGCCAGCTCACCAGTAGCGGTCAATGAGCAGTTCTTC.

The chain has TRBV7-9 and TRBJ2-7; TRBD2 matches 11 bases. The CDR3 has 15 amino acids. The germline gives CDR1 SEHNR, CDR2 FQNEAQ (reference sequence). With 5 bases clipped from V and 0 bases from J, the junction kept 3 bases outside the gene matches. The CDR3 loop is CASSHSGRASYEQYF. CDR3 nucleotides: TGTGCCAGCAGCCATAGCGGGAGGGCCTCCTACGAGCAGTACTTC.

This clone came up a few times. The CDR3 is CASSSLSRGGRTF. CDR3 in DNA: TGTGCCAGCAGCTCCTTGTCACGGGGGGGGAGGACCTTC. The J gene is TRBJ1-2, the V gene TRBV5-4, with a possible D match to TRBD1 (5 bases). V lost 3 bases, J lost 14 bases, and 20 bases lay in between. CDR1 and CDR2 from the germline V gene are SGHNT and YYREEE (reference sequence). There are 13 residues in the CDR3.

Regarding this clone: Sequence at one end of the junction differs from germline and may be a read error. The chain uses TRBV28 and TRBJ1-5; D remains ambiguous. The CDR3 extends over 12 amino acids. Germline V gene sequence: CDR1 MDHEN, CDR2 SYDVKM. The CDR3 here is CASGLLSQPQHF. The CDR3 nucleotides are TGTGCCAGCGGTTTACTGAGTCAGCCCCAGCATTTT.